The source of this T cell receptor (beta chain) is a study of blood T cell repertoires in COVID-19. Study information: Acute-phase and convalescent COVID-19 samples originated in the United States, Italy and Spain. Sources were T cells, B-cell-depleted T cells, or PBMCs; the material itself was cDNA or gDNA.

The CDR3 runs 14 residues. V was trimmed by 6 bases and J by 1 base, leaving 13 bases between them. In germline, CDR1 is MNHNY, CDR2 SVGAGI (reference sequence). As handled by the study authors: Amplification with reference gene primers provided the estimates of nucleated cell counts. This table comes from immunoSEQ multiplex PCR, and its TCRdb copy is limited to in-frame clones, with some not included. D and trimming were read from the DNA, whereas the V and J calls and clone size are those reported in that table. Seen here are over 120,000 clones, 60% to 80% observed once, and the top ten hold around 3.2%.

The source of this sequence is a woman aged 45-65 years who had recovered from COVID-19. Material for sequencing was PBMCs or T cells enriched from blood (not recorded which). The gene calls are TRBV6-6 and TRBJ2-7; D is possibly TRBD2 (5 bases). DNA for the CDR3: TGTGCCAGCAGCCGGACTGGGATTTCCTACGAGCAGTACTTC. It is translated as CASSRTGISYEQYF.